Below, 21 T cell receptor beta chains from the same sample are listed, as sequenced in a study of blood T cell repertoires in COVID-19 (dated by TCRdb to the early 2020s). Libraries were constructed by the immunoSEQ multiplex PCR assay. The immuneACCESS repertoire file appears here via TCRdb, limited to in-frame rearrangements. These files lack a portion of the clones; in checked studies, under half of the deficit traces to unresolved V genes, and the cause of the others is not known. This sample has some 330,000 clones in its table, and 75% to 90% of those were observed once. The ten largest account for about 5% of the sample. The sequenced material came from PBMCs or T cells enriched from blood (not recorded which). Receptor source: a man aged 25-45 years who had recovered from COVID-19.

This CDR3 reads CAISDGLAGGQTYEQYF. CDR3 coding DNA: TGTGCCATCAGTGATGGACTAGCGGGGGGTCAGACCTACGAGCAGTACTTC. This chain links TRBV10-3 with TRBJ2-7; TRBD2 matches at 14 bases. The CDR3 runs to 17 residues. J lost 2 bases, V lost 3 bases, and 6 bases had no gene match. CDR1 and CDR2 (germline): ENHRY, SYGVKD.

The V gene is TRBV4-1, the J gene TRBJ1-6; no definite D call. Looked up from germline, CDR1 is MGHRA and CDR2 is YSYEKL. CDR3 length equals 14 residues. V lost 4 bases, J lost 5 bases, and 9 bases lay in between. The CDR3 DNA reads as TGCGCCAGCAGCCCCCGGTCCGATAATTCACCCCTCCACTTT. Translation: CASSPRSDNSPLHF.

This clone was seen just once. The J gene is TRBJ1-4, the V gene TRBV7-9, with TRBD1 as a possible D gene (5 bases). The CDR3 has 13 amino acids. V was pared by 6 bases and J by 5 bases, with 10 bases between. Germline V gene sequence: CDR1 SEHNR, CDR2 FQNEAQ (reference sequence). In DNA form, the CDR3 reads TGTGCCAGCAGACGACAGTTGAATGAAAAACTGTTTTTT. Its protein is CASRRQLNEKLFF.

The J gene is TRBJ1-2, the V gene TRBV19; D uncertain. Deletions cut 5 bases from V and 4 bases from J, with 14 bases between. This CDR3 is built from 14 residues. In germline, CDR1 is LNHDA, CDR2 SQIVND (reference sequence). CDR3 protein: CASSRGGGTYGYTF. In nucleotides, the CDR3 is TGTGCCAGTAGTCGGGGAGGAGGCACCTATGGCTACACCTTC. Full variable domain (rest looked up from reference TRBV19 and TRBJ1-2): DGGITQSPKYLFRKEGQNVTLSCEQNLNHDAMYWYRQDPGQGLRLIYYSQIVNDFQKGDIAEGYSVSREKKESFPLTVTSAQKNPTAFYLCASSRGGGTYGYTFGSGTRLTVV.

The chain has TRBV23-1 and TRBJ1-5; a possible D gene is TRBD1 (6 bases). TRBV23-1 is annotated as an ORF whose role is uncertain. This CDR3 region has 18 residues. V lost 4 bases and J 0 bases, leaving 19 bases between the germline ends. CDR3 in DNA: TGCGCCAGCAGTCCCCCTCGAGGGACACGAGATAGCAATCAGCCCCAGCATTTT. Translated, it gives CASSPPRGTRDSNQPQHF.

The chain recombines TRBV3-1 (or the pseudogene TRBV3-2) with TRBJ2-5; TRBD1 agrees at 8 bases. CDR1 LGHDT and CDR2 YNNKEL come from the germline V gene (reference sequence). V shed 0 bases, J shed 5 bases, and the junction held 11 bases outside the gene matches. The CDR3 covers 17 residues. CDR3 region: CASSQDPRQGPGETQYF. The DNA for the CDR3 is TGTGCCAGCAGCCAAGACCCTAGACAGGGGCCAGGGGAGACCCAGTACTTC.

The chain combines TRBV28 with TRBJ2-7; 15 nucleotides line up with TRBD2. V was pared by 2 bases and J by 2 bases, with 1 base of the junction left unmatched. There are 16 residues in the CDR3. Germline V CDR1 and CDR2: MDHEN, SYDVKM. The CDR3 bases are TGTGCCAGCAGTTTAGGACTAGCGGGGGGGCCCTACGAGCAGTACTTC. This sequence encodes CASSLGLAGGPYEQYF.

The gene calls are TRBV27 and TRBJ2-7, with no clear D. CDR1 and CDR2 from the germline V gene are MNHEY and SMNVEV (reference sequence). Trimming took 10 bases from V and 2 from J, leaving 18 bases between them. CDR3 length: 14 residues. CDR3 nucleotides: TGTGCCACCGCCAACCTAGAAATCCCCTACGAGCAGTACTTC. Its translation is CATANLEIPYEQYF.

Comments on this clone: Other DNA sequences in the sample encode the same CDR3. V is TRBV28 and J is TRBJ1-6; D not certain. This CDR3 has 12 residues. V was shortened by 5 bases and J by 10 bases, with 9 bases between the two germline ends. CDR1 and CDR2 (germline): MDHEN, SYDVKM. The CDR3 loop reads CASSPPGSPLHF. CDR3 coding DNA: TGTGCCAGCAGTCCCCCGGGGTCACCCCTCCACTTT.

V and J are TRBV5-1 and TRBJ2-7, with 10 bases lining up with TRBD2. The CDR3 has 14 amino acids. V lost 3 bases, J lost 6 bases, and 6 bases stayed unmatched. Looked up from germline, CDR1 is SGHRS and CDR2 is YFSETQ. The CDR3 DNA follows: TGCGCCAGCAGCTGGGGGGCTAGCGGGGGCGAGCAGTACTTC. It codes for CASSWGASGGEQYF. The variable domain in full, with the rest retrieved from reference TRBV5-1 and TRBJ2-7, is KAGVTQTPRYLIKTRGQQVTLSCSPISGHRSVSWYQQTPGQGLQFLFEYFSETQRNKGNFPGRFSGRQFSNSRSEMNVSTLELGDSALYLCASSWGASGGEQYFGPGTRLTVT.

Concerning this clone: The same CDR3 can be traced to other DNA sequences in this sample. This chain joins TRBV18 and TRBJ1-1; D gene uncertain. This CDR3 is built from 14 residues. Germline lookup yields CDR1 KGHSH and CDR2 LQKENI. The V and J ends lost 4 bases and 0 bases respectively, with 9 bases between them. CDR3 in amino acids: CASSREGLNTEAFF. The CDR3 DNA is TGTGCCAGCTCACGGGAGGGCCTGAACACTGAAGCTTTCTTT. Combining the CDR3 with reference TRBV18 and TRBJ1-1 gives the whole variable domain NAGVMQNPRHLVRRRGQEARLRCSPMKGHSHVYWYRQLPEEGLKFMVYLQKENIIDESGMPKERFSAEFPKEGPSILRIQQVVRGDSAAYFCASSREGLNTEAFFGQGTRLTVV.

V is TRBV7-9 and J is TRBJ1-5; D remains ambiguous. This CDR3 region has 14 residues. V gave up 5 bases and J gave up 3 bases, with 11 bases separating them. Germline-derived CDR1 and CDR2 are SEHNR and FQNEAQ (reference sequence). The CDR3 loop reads CASSLGGNNQPQHF. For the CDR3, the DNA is TGTGCCAGCAGCCTTGGAGGAAACAATCAGCCCCAGCATTTT.

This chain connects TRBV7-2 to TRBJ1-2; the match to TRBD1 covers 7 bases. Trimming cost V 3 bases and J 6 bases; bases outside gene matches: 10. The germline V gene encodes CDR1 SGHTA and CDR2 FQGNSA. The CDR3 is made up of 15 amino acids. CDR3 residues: CASSFRDSRTNGYTF. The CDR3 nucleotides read TGTGCCAGCAGCTTCCGGGACAGTCGAACTAATGGCTACACCTTC. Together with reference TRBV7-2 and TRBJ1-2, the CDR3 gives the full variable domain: GAGVSQSPSNKVTEKGKDVELRCDPISGHTALYWYRQSLGQGLEFLIYFQGNSAPDKSGLPSDRFSAERTGGSVSTLTIQRTQQEDSAVYLCASSFRDSRTNGYTFGSGTRLTVV.

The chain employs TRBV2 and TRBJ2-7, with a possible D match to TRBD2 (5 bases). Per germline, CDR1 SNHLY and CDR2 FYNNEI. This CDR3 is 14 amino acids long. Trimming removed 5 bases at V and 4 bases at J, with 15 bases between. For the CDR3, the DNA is TGTGCCAGCAGTTTTAGCGCGGAACCTTACGAGCAGTACTTC. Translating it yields CASSFSAEPYEQYF.

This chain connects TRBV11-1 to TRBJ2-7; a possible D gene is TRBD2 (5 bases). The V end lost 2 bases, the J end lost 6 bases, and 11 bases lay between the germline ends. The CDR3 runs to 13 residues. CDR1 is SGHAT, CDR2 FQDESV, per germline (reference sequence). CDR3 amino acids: CASSLWKGGEQYF. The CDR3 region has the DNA TGTGCCAGCAGCTTATGGAAAGGAGGCGAGCAGTACTTC. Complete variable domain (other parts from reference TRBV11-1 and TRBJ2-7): EAEVAQSPRYKITEKSQAVAFWCDPISGHATLYWYRQILGQGPELLVQFQDESVVDDSQLPKDRFSAERLKGVDSTLKIQPAELGDSAMYLCASSLWKGGEQYFGPGTRLTVT.

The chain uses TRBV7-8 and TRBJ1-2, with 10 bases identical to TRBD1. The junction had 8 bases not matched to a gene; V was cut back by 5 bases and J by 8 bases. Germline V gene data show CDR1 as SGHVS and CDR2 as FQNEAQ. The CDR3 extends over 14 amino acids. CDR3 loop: CASSNVRDRGGYTF. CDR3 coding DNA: TGTGCCAGCAGCAATGTCCGGGACAGGGGAGGCTACACCTTC.

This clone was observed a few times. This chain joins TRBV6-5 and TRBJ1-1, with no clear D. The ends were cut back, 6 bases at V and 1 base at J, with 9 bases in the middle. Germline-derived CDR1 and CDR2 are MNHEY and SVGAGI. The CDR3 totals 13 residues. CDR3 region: CASSTDGNTEAFF. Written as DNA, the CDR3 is TGTGCCAGCAGCACAGACGGGAACACTGAAGCTTTCTTT.

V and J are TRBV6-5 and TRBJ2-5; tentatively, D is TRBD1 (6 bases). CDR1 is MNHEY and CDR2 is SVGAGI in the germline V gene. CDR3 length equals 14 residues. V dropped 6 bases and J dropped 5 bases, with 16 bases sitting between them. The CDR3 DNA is TGTGCCAGCAGCTACCAACAGGGCGGGGAGACCCAGTACTTC. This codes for CASSYQQGGETQYF.

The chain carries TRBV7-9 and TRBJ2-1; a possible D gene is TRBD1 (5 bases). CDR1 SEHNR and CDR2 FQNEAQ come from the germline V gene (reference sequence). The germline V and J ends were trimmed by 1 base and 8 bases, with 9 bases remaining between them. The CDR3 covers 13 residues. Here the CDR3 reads CASSLGRVDEQFF. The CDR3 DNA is TGTGCCAGCAGCTTAGGCAGGGTCGATGAGCAGTTCTTC. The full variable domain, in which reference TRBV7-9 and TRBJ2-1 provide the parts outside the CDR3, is DTGVSQNPRHKITKRGQNVTFRCDPISEHNRLYWYRQTLGQGPEFLTYFQNEAQLEKSRLLSDRFSAERPKGSFSTLEIQRTEQGDSAMYLCASSLGRVDEQFFGPGTRLTVL.

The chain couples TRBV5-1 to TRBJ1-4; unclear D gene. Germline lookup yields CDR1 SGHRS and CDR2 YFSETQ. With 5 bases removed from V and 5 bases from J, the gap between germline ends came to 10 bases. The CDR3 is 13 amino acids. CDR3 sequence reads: CASSELRNEKLFF. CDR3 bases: TGCGCCAGCAGTGAGCTAAGAAATGAAAAACTGTTTTTT.

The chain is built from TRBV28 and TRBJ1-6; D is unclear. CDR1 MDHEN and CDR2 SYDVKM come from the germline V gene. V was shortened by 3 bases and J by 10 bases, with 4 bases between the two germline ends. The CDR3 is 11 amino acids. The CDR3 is CASSFESPLHF. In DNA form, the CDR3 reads TGTGCCAGCAGTTTTGAGTCACCCCTCCACTTT.